This T cell receptor (beta chain) was documented in a study of blood T cell repertoires in COVID-19. About the study: PBMCs, B-cell-depleted T cells, or T cells provided the cDNA or gDNA that made up the material.

Grouping used clinical history reported by participants in a survey and questionnaire. Authors' analysis steps: Nucleated cell number was recorded as an estimate derived from reference gene primer amplification. Sequencing used immunoSEQ multiplex PCR; TCRdb keeps in-frame clones, though not all of them. V, J and clone size are those of that table, while D and trimming were read from the DNA. The top ten hold roughly 2.9% of the sample, which has about 270,000 clones, about 91% seen once. The CDR3 runs to 14 residues. With V trimmed by 0 bases and J by 11 bases, 6 bases remained unmatched. Germline CDR1 SGHRS, CDR2 YFSETQ.

The V call is TRBV5-1, the J call TRBJ2-1, with TRBD1 identical over 9 bases. The sample comprised PBMCs or T cells enriched from blood (not recorded which). This TCR was recovered from a man in his forties who had been exposed to COVID-19. CDR3 residues: CASSLVTGGSQQFF. CDR3 nucleotides: TGCGCCAGCAGCTTGGTAACAGGGGGCTCTCAGCAGTTCTTC.